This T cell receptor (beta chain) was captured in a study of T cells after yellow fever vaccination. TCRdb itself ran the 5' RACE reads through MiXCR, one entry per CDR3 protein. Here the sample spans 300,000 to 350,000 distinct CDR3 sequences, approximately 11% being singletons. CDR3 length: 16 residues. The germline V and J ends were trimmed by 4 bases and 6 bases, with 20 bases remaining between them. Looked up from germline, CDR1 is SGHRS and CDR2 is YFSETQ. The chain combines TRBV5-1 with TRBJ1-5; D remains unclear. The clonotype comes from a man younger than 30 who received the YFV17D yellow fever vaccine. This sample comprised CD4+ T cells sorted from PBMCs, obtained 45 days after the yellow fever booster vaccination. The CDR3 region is CASSPGVSSLGQPQHF. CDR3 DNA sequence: TGCGCCAGCAGCCCGGGTGTTAGCAGTCTCGGTCAGCCCCAGCATTTT.